One and the same sample provided the 22 T cell receptor beta chains below, sequenced in a study of blood T cells in healthy people across ages. A second about 6 to 12 cycle PCR used barcoded and J-beta primers. Via MiXCR, TCRdb re-called the 5' RACE reads, giving one row per CDR3 protein. The data show approximately 780,000 distinct CDR3 sequences, with 20% to 30% seen just once and 3% held by the top ten. This sample was shared with a second study, whose subject was T cells of mothers and their children.

Input material: blood. The receptor source for this set is a boy aged 5 to 17 in good health.

A few counts support this clonotype. The CDR3 sequence is CASSNDPWIGEQYF. Here the CDR3 DNA reads TGTGCCAGCAGCAACGACCCCTGGATAGGCGAGCAGTACTTC. The J gene is TRBJ2-7, the V gene TRBV2; D call uncertain. V lost 6 bases and J lost 6, with 18 bases in between. The CDR3 is 14 residues long. Germline CDR1 reads SNHLY; CDR2 reads FYNNEI.

This clonotype turned up a few times. The V gene is TRBV7-6, the J gene TRBJ1-3; 8 bases fit TRBD1. Per the germline V gene, CDR1 is SGHVS and CDR2 is FNYEAQ. The CDR3 covers 15 residues. V gave up 2 bases and J gave up 4 bases; unmatched junction bases: 4. CDR3: CASSLQGAMGNTIYF. CDR3 sequence (DNA): TGTGCCAGCAGCTTACAGGGGGCTATGGGAAACACCATATATTTT.

The genes are TRBV7-9 and TRBJ2-5; possible D gene TRBD1, 6 bases. The DNA end lines up better with TRBJ2-7; the J call may be wrong. Germline CDR1 and CDR2: SEHNR and FQNEAQ (reference sequence). The CDR3 totals 16 residues. This chain's CDR3 is CASSLVWLGAEYEQYF. CDR3 DNA sequence: TGTGCCAGCAGCTTAGTCTGGCTGGGGGCGGAGTACGAGCAGTACTTC.

J is TRBJ2-5 and V is TRBV24-1, with TRBD2 identical over 13 bases. Germline V gene data show CDR1 as KGHDR and CDR2 as SFDVKD. This CDR3 is 16 amino acids long. The V gene end was trimmed by 4 bases and the J gene end by 5 bases; junction bases not matched to a gene: 6. This CDR3 is CATSDPGTSGEETQYF. CDR3 sequence (DNA): TGTGCCACCAGTGACCCCGGGACTAGCGGGGAGGAGACCCAGTACTTC.

The chain links TRBV24-1 to TRBJ2-1; D possibly corresponds to TRBD1 (5 bases). The J call could be wrong; TRBJ2-5 is a better fit for the DNA end. Germline CDR1 KGHDR, CDR2 SFDVKD. The CDR3 is 15 amino acids. The CDR3 DNA follows: TGTGCCACCAGTGATTTTGGGGCTGTCCAAGAGACCCAGTACTTC. Translation: CATSDFGAVQETQYF.

This clonotype appeared a few times. The V gene is TRBV4-1, the J gene TRBJ2-5; weak D call: TRBD2 (6 bases). The J call may be faulty, since TRBJ2-7 better matches the DNA end. Germline V gene lookup returns CDR1 MGHRA and CDR2 YSYEKL. This CDR3 region has 14 residues. CDR3 region: CASSPIRGKYEQYF. Here the CDR3 DNA reads TGCGCCAGCAGCCCGATCCGGGGGAAATACGAGCAGTACTTC.

A few counts support this clonotype. The chain joins TRBV2 to TRBJ2-3, with 7 positions matching TRBD2. This CDR3 region has 16 residues. Unmatched junction bases numbered 15, after V lost 6 bases and J lost 6 bases. Germline V gene lookup returns CDR1 SNHLY and CDR2 FYNNEI. The CDR3 region is CASRAYSGARGDTQYF. The CDR3 DNA sequence: TGTGCCAGCAGGGCCTACAGCGGGGCCCGGGGGGATACGCAGTATTTT.

In this sample, this clonotype turned up a few times. The chain recombines TRBV12-3 or TRBV12-4 with TRBJ2-5; D is perhaps TRBD1 or TRBD2 (5 bases each). The J call may be in error: the DNA end matches TRBJ2-1 better. This CDR3 contains 14 residues. The CDR3 nucleotides are TGTGCCAGCAGGGGGTCGGGGCCCTACAATGAGCAGTTCTTC. Amino acids: CASRGSGPYNEQFF.

The chain combines TRBV28 with TRBJ2-7; 7 nucleotides line up with TRBD1. Germline CDR1 MDHEN, CDR2 SYDVKM. Losses at the gene ends were 8 bases for V and 3 bases for J; bases not matched to a gene: 13. The CDR3 covers 15 residues. This CDR3 reads CASVHRGSTLYEQYF. CDR3 DNA: TGTGCCAGCGTACACAGGGGTTCCACCCTCTACGAGCAGTACTTC.

Here the CDR3 reads CASSPTGTSLGETQYF. Written as DNA, the CDR3 is TGTGCCAGCAGCCCGACGGGGACTAGTTTGGGAGAGACCCAGTACTTC. The genes are TRBV11-2 and TRBJ2-5, with TRBD2 matching over 8 bases. This CDR3 spans 16 amino acids. After removal of 5 bases from V and 4 bases from J, the junction contained 12 bases not matched to a gene. Germline-derived CDR1 and CDR2 are SGHAT and FQNNGV. Full variable domain (outside the CDR3, taken from reference TRBV11-2 and TRBJ2-5): EAGVAQSPRYKIIEKRQSVAFWCNPISGHATLYWYQQILGQGPKLLIQFQNNGVVDDSQLPKDRFSAERLKGVDSTLKIQPAKLEDSAVYLCASSPTGTSLGETQYFGPGTRLLVL.

The sample holds many counts of this clonotype. This chain joins TRBV5-1 and TRBJ1-6; D unclear. CDR3 length equals 16 residues. V shed 4 bases and J shed 0 bases, with 11 bases lying between them. The germline gives CDR1 SGHRS, CDR2 YFSETQ. CDR3 amino acids: CASSLDQSSYNSPLHF. The CDR3 bases are TGCGCCAGCAGCCTCGATCAAAGCTCCTATAATTCACCCCTCCACTTT.

The CDR3 DNA reads TGTGCCATCAGTGACGCTCGGGCGAGCGGTGATACGCAGTATTTT. Amino acid sequence: CAISDARASGDTQYF. The rearrangement uses TRBV10-3 and TRBJ2-3; D perhaps matches TRBD2 (5 bases). Trimming stripped 3 bases from V and 6 bases from J, with 16 bases between. Germline V gives CDR1 ENHRY, CDR2 SYGVKD. This CDR3 spans 15 amino acids.

The chain links TRBV12-5 to TRBJ1-4; 8 positions match TRBD1. Trimming at V came to 6 bases and at J to 0 bases, leaving 3 bases not matched to a gene. CDR3 length: 15 amino acids. Germline V lookup: CDR1 LGHNT, CDR2 FRNRAP. For the CDR3, the DNA is TGTGCTAGTGGCTGGGGACAGGCAACTAATGAAAAACTGTTTTTT. Amino acid sequence: CASGWGQATNEKLFF.

The V gene is TRBV11-2, the J gene TRBJ2-1; TRBD2 aligns across 12 bases. There are 13 residues in the CDR3. The ends lost 0 bases at V and 15 bases at J; junction bases unmatched: 3. The germline CDR1 and CDR2 sequences are SGHAT and FQNNGV. The CDR3 is CASSLEGLAGGFF. The CDR3 DNA sequence: TGTGCCAGCAGCTTAGAGGGACTAGCGGGTGGGTTCTTC.

This clonotype came up a few times. The rearrangement uses TRBV10-2 and TRBJ2-5; 10 nucleotides line up with TRBD1. The J call could be wrong; TRBJ2-1 is a better fit for the DNA end. Germline loops: CDR1 WSHSY, CDR2 SAAADI. The CDR3 loop spans 15 amino acids. Here the CDR3 reads CASSDPGQGFNEQFF. In nucleotides, the CDR3 is TGCGCCAGCAGTGACCCGGGACAGGGGTTTAATGAGCAGTTCTTC.

V gene TRBV6-1 combines with J gene TRBJ2-7, with TRBD1 matching over 10 bases. V lost 6 bases and J lost 2; bases outside the gene matches: 7. The CDR3 spans 15 residues. Germline CDR1 MNHNS, CDR2 SASEGT. This CDR3 is CASRRQGADAYEQYF. The CDR3 region has the DNA TGTGCCAGCAGAAGACAGGGGGCCGATGCCTACGAGCAGTACTTC.

V and J are TRBV11-2 and TRBJ2-6; D gene uncertain. The germline V gene encodes CDR1 SGHAT and CDR2 FQNNGV. Trimming removed 4 bases at V and 6 bases at J, with 10 bases between. The CDR3 sequence is 14 residues long. The CDR3 DNA is TGTGCCAGCAGCTCCCTGGGTGAGGCCAACGTCCTGACTTTC. Translation: CASSSLGEANVLTF.

The chain couples TRBV7-9 to TRBJ2-3; either TRBD1 or TRBD2 may fit D (5 bases each). CDR1 and CDR2 (germline): SEHNR, FQNEAQ (reference sequence). The CDR3 is 14 residues long. V lost 5 bases and J lost 6, with 15 bases in between. In DNA, the CDR3 is TGTGCCAGCAGCCTCCGAGAGGGGCGGGATACGCAGTATTTT. Translating it yields CASSLREGRDTQYF.

This chain connects TRBV24-1 to TRBJ2-5, with 7 bases lining up with TRBD1. The V segment lost 3 bases and the J segment 5 bases; nucleotides outside the gene matches: 14. There are 17 residues in the CDR3. Germline V lookup: CDR1 KGHDR, CDR2 SFDVKD. The CDR3 DNA is TGTGCCACCAGTGATCCCATCCGGGACAGCCGAAGGGAGACCCAGTACTTC. Translation gives CATSDPIRDSRRETQYF.

The chain links TRBV10-3 to TRBJ1-1, with D perhaps matching TRBD1 (5 bases). The CDR3 spans 14 residues. Germline-derived CDR1 and CDR2 are ENHRY and SYGVKD. The V end lost 4 bases, the J end lost 3 bases, and 12 bases lay between the germline ends. The CDR3 sequence is CAISVAGPDTEAFF. The CDR3, as DNA: TGTGCCATCAGTGTGGCGGGACCGGACACTGAAGCTTTCTTT.

About this clonotype itself: Germline is not matched at one junction end, which may reflect a read error. The chain joins TRBV28 to TRBJ2-3; possibly TRBD1 for D (5 bases). Germline CDR1 and CDR2: MDHEN and SYDVKM. This CDR3 is built from 13 residues. The CDR3 loop reads CASSSHRFDTQYF. CDR3 DNA sequence: TGTGCCAGCAGTTCGCACAGGTTCGATACACAGTATTTT. Full variable domain (outside the CDR3, taken from reference TRBV28 and TRBJ2-3): DVKVTQSSRYLVKRTGEKVFLECVQDMDHENMFWYRQDPGLGLRLIYFSYDVKMKEKGDIPEGYSVSREKKERFSLILESASTNQTSMYLCASSSHRFDTQYFGPGTRLTVL.

The rearrangement uses TRBV4-3 and TRBJ2-7; D is undetermined. The tail of the sequence fits TRBJ2-5 better, so the J call may be wrong. This CDR3 is built from 14 residues. CDR1 is LGHNA, CDR2 YSLEER, per germline. CDR3 bases: TGCGCCAGCAGCCAAGATCTCGGAGAAGAGACCCAGTACTTC. Protein: CASSQDLGEETQYF.